The 5 T cell receptor beta chains below were found in one sample sequenced in a study of spatial heterogeneity in lung cancer. Regarding time point: sample taken at primary tumor resection. TCRdb independently ran MiXCR on the 5' RACE reads; one entry per CDR3 protein. The sample consists of several thousand distinct CDR3 sequences, more than 13% of them appearing once. Study-wide points: Tumors with more nonsynonymous mutations had more expanded intratumoral alpha and beta TCRs.

These receptors' targets are unknown. The material sequenced was lung tumor tissue, taken at surgery. The source is a male donor with early-stage non-small cell lung cancer.

Sample share makes this clonotype medium-sized. This beta chain is an unintended read in a library built for alpha chains; its size means little. The V call is TRBV9, the J call TRBJ1-5; possible D gene TRBD1, 5 bases. Germline V CDR1 and CDR2: SGDLS, YYNGEE. The CDR3 is made up of 15 amino acids. Trimming removed 1 base from V and 1 base from J, with 9 bases in between. CDR3 in DNA: TGTGCCAGCAGCGTATCGACAGAAAGCAATCAGCCCCAGCATTTT. Translation: CASSVSTESNQPQHF.

This clonotype rates as medium-sized. This beta chain turned up in a library designed for alpha chains; as an off-target read, its abundance says little. DNA for the CDR3: TGTGCCAGCAGCTTGGACACAGGGAACACCGGGGAGCTGTTTTTT. Protein: CASSLDTGNTGELFF. The chain carries TRBV11-2 and TRBJ2-2; TRBD1 might be the D (5 bases). V was trimmed by 3 bases and J by 1 base, leaving 9 bases between them. The germline CDR1 and CDR2 sequences are SGHAT and FQNNGV. The CDR3 spans 15 residues.

This clonotype was observed many times. Within a library made for alpha chains, this beta chain is off target, and its count is uninformative. The genes are TRBV29-1 and TRBJ1-1, with TRBD1 as a possible D gene (5 bases). Germline loops: CDR1 SQVTM, CDR2 ANQGSEA. V was cut by 8 bases and J by 7 bases, with 17 bases left in between. The CDR3 sequence is 12 residues long. CDR3 coding DNA: TGCAGCTCTTCCAGGGACCGGGGTGAAGCTTTCTTT. Protein sequence: CSSSRDRGEAFF.

This clonotype showed up many times. A library prepared for alpha chains yielded this beta chain as an off-target read; its size is of little meaning. CDR3 region: CSVNGQGTKTDTQYF. Here the CDR3 DNA reads TGCAGCGTCAACGGACAGGGGACTAAAACAGATACGCAGTATTTT. V and J are TRBV29-1 and TRBJ2-3, with 9 bases aligning to TRBD1. Germline trimming cut 6 bases from V and 3 bases from J; bases unmatched to any gene: 10. CDR3 length: 15 amino acids. The germline CDR1 and CDR2 sequences are SQVTM and ANQGSEA.

This clonotype was counted a few times. The library was prepared for alpha chains; this beta chain is a stray read, so its frequency means little. V usage is TRBV9 and J usage is TRBJ2-5; D not resolved. Germline CDR1 is SGDLS and CDR2 is YYNGEE. The CDR3 totals 15 residues. V dropped 0 bases and J dropped 2 bases, with 11 bases sitting between them. The DNA for the CDR3 is TGTGCCAGCAGCGTAGGGGGAAGTATTCAAGAGACCCAGTACTTC. Amino acids: CASSVGGSIQETQYF.